One T cell receptor (beta chain) is described in this entry. Its antigen is as yet unknown. The table came from immunoSEQ multiplex PCR; TCRdb's copy has only in-frame clones and leaves some out. The sample carries about 18,000 clones, approximately 81% recorded once. Sampled 1 year posttransplant, controls received myeloablative marrow transplants, methotrexate and a calcineurin inhibitor. Looked up from germline, CDR1 is MNHEY and CDR2 is SMNVEV (reference sequence). Trimming took off 3 bases at V and 5 bases at J, with 16 bases between the two ends. The CDR3 has 15 amino acids. The data stem from a study of T cells after posttransplantation cyclophosphamide. Study findings and constraints: After PTCy, TRB diversity resembled that of CNI/methotrexate controls. Blood and skin or GI T cell repertoires showed limited TRB overlap. Later post-transplant blood repertoires were often dominated by donor CD8+ memory clones.

J is TRBJ1-2 and V is TRBV27; no definite D call. The sequence was collected from a young adult female patient who received an allogeneic stem cell transplant from an unrelated donor, was CMV-positive, and had acute and chronic GVHD. Some T cells here may be from the graft donor. The sample was PBMCs, taken after allogeneic stem cell transplant with calcineurin inhibitor and methotrexate. The CDR3 DNA sequence: TGTGCCAGCAGTTTTGCAGGATCCGGGGTGTATGGCTACACCTTC. Translating gives CASSFAGSGVYGYTF.